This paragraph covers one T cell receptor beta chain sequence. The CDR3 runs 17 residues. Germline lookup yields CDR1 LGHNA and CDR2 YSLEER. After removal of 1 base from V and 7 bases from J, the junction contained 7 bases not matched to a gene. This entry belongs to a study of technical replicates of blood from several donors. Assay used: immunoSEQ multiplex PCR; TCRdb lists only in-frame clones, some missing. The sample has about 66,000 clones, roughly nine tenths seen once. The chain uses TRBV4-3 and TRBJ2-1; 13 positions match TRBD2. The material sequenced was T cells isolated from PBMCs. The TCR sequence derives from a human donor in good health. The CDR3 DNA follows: TGCGCCAGCAGCCAAGGTCTAGGACTAGCGGGAGTTAATGAGCAGTTCTTC. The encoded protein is CASSQGLGLAGVNEQFF.